Sequencing of this T cell receptor (beta chain) was carried out in a study of identifying expanded T cells in peripheral blood. General study points: Over two and four weeks, about 15 and 18 clones changed, versus around 1.3 between replicates. Clone count variance between roughly 2-week samples rose with total template count.

Sequenced by immunoSEQ multiplex PCR; TCRdb stores in-frame clones only, minus some. Of around 100,000 clones in the sample, about 91% were seen once. Germline values: CDR1 SGHRS, CDR2 YFSETQ. V lost 5 bases, J lost 1 base, and 10 bases lay in between. The CDR3 length is 14 residues. During the collection period, no donor immune events like infections were recorded. Worth noting for this clone: Its antigen is still unknown.

The chain carries TRBV5-1 and TRBJ1-3, with no clear D. The sequenced material came from blood. The clonotype was recovered from a person aged 18-70 years in good health. As DNA, the CDR3 is TGCGCCAGCAGTGGGGATCGGTCTGGAAACACCATATATTTT. The encoded protein is CASSGDRSGNTIYF.